These T cell receptor beta chains were read from a single sample in a study of OX40 agonist ivuxolimab in advanced cancers. TCRdb's table, derived via immunoSEQ multiplex PCR, lists solely in-frame clones and lacks some. The repertoire includes approximately 70,000 clones, about 85% of them detected once, and about 0.83% sits in the top ten. Source: CD4+ or CD8+ T cells sorted from blood, taken in a trial of the OX40 agonist ivuxolimab. The origin of the receptors is an adult with an advanced solid tumor such as melanoma, head and neck, liver or kidney cancer. Both conserved end residues are part of each CDR3. D genes are given only for firm matches. Rows may omit the clone size; those that give it use once, few, many or a size class.

NA	TRBV20-1	NA	TRBJ2-7	CSASGVVEQYF	TGCAGTGCTAGCGGGGTTGTCGAGCAGTACTTC
TRBD2	TRBV11-1	NA	TRBJ2-3	CASSFSSGSYTDTQYF	TGTGCCAGCAGCTTTTCTAGCGGGAGTTACACAGATACGCAGTATTTT
NA	TRBV18	NA	TRBJ1-1	CASSPGSGGGEAFF	TGTGCCAGCTCACCGGGAAGTGGGGGGGGCGAAGCTTTCTTT
NA	TRBV7-9	NA	TRBJ2-7	CASSLAGADEQYF	TGTGCCAGCAGCTTAGCAGGCGCCGACGAGCAGTACTTC
NA	TRBV5-1	NA	TRBJ1-5	CASSSRGGSNQPQHF	TGCGCCAGCAGCTCGAGGGGGGGTAGCAATCAGCCCCAGCATTTT
NA	TRBV4-2	NA	TRBJ2-2	CASSQGDRNTGELFF	TGTGCCAGCAGCCAAGGAGATAGGAACACCGGGGAGCTGTTTTTT
TRBD2	TRBV11-2	NA	TRBJ2-7	CASSPSGGYEQYF	TGTGCCAGCAGCCCCAGCGGGGGCTACGAGCAGTACTTC
TRBD1	TRBV7-9	NA	TRBJ2-6	CASTLGDSRAVLTF	TGTGCCAGCACTCTCGGGGACAGTCGTGCCGTCCTGACTTTC
NA	TRBV6-5	NA	TRBJ1-6	CASSPRGPVSPLHF	TGTGCCAGCAGCCCCAGGGGTCCCGTGTCACCCCTCCACTTT
NA	TRBV6-1	NA	TRBJ2-2	CASRIYRAQTGELFF	TGTGCCAGCAGGATCTACAGGGCCCAAACCGGGGAGCTGTTTTTT
NA	TRBV4-2	NA	TRBJ1-2	CASSQDLDRFYGYTF	TGTGCCAGCAGCCAAGATTTAGACAGATTCTATGGCTACACCTTC
NA	TRBV5-1	NA	TRBJ2-7	CASSSGGTVTYEQYF	TGCGCCAGCAGCTCAGGGGGGACCGTCACCTACGAGCAGTACTTC
NA	TRBV2	NA	TRBJ2-5	CASSRLGQTPYF	TGTGCCAGCAGTCGCCTCGGACAGACTCCGTACTTC
TRBD2	TRBV14	NA	TRBJ2-5	CASSQGWLAGGKVETQYF	TGTGCCAGCAGCCAAGGTTGGCTAGCGGGGGGCAAGGTGGAGACCCAGTACTTC
NA	TRBV18	NA	TRBJ2-3	CASSPPGLVTQYF	TGTGCCAGCTCACCACCCGGGTTGGTTACGCAGTATTTT
NA	TRBV28	NA	TRBJ1-3	CVSGWEGNTIYF	TGTGTCAGCGGGTGGGAGGGAAACACCATATATTTT
NA	TRBV5-1	NA	TRBJ1-3	CASSSGGTGNTIYF	TGCGCCAGCAGCTCGGGCGGGACAGGAAACACCATATATTTT
TRBD2	TRBV7-3	NA	TRBJ2-5	CASSGTTSGQETQYF	TGTGCCAGCAGCGGAACGACTAGCGGCCAAGAGACCCAGTACTTC
TRBD1	TRBV28	NA	TRBJ1-2	CASSSGTGGSYTF	TGTGCCAGCAGTTCCGGGACAGGGGGGAGCTACACCTTC
NA	TRBV18	NA	TRBJ1-4	CASSEATNEKLFF	TGTGCCAGCTCGGAGGCAACTAATGAAAAACTGTTTTTT
NA	TRBV7-9	NA	TRBJ1-2	CASSSKGAGTPSNYGYTF	TGTGCCAGCAGCTCCAAGGGAGCAGGGACACCTTCTAACTATGGCTACACCTTC
NA	TRBV14	NA	TRBJ2-3	CASSPVRSTDTQYF	TGTGCCAGCAGCCCAGTCAGGAGCACAGATACGCAGTATTTT
NA	TRBV20-1	NA	TRBJ2-7	CSARDVEQYF	TGCAGTGCTAGGGACGTCGAGCAGTACTTC
NA	TRBV18	NA	TRBJ1-4	CASSPRGNSEKLFF	TGTGCCAGCTCACCGCGGGGAAATAGTGAAAAACTGTTTTTT
TRBD2	TRBV9	NA	TRBJ2-3	CASSRAGASTDTQYF	TGTGCCAGCAGTCGAGCGGGGGCCTCCACAGATACGCAGTATTTT
NA	TRBV18	NA	TRBJ1-1	CASSPINAGSMNTEAFF	TGTGCCAGCTCACCGATAAACGCAGGGAGCATGAACACTGAAGCTTTCTTT
TRBD1	TRBV7-2	NA	TRBJ2-5	CASSFNRGRETQYF	TGTGCCAGCAGCTTTAACAGGGGGCGCGAGACCCAGTACTTC
NA	TRBV6-5	NA	TRBJ1-2	CASSQQGFYGYTF	TGTGCCAGCAGTCAACAGGGCTTCTATGGCTACACCTTC
TRBD1	TRBV5-1	NA	TRBJ1-1	CASSFPDRSEAFF	TGCGCCAGCAGCTTCCCGGACAGGAGTGAAGCTTTCTTT
TRBD1	TRBV6-6	NA	TRBJ1-1	CASSPQGDTEAFF	TGTGCCAGCAGTCCACAGGGGGACACTGAAGCTTTCTTT
NA	TRBV6-4	NA	TRBJ2-1	CASSDSEGVPYNEQFF	TGTGCCAGCAGTGACTCAGAAGGGGTCCCCTACAATGAGCAGTTCTTC
TRBD2	TRBV15	NA	TRBJ2-3	CATSPLVSGGTSTDTQYF	TGTGCCACCAGCCCGTTGGTAAGCGGGGGGACTAGCACAGATACGCAGTATTTT
TRBD1	TRBV6-6	NA	TRBJ1-2	CASSLRGQGRGYGYTF	TGTGCCAGCAGTTTACGGGGACAGGGAAGGGGCTATGGCTACACCTTC
TRBD1	TRBV7-7	few	TRBJ2-5	CASSLGDRGLTETQYF	TGTGCCAGCAGCTTAGGGGACAGGGGGCTAACTGAGACCCAGTACTTC
TRBD2	TRBV7-9	NA	TRBJ2-1	CASSGGTSGYNEQFF	TGTGCCAGCAGCGGCGGGACTAGCGGGTACAATGAGCAGTTCTTC
NA	TRBV5-1	NA	TRBJ1-6	CASSLAGRGESPLHF	TGCGCCAGCAGCTTGGCGGGCAGGGGCGAATCACCCCTCCACTTT